These 32 T cell receptor beta chains came from one sample sequenced in a study of T-cell reconstitution after alpha-beta-depleted transplantation in children. Unique molecular identifiers were incorporated when the TCRbeta library was constructed. From the PCR reads, TCRdb called clonotypes with MiXCR, one entry per CDR3 protein. This table holds around 490,000 distinct CDR3 sequences, over 10% found once. Sequenced material: PBMCs, mostly from graft donor cells, taken 180 days after TCRalphabeta/CD19-depleted stem cell transplant. These receptors were collected from a female patient younger than 10 who had a stem cell transplant for aplastic anemia, so the T cells may come from the graft donor.

At least ten counts were recorded for this clonotype. The chain joins TRBV5-5 to TRBJ2-1, with a weak D call TRBD2 (5 bases). V lost 0 bases and J 4 bases, leaving 11 bases between the germline ends. The CDR3 is made up of 15 amino acids. Looked up from germline, CDR1 is SGHKS and CDR2 is YYEKEE (reference sequence). CDR3 in DNA: TGTGCCAGCAGCTTGGAGCTAGCAGATTACAATGAGCAGTTCTTC. Its translation is CASSLELADYNEQFF. The variable domain in full, with the rest retrieved from reference TRBV5-5 and TRBJ2-1, is DAGVTQSPTHLIKTRGQQVTLRCSPISGHKSVSWYQQVLGQGPQFIFQYYEKEERGRGNFPDRFSARQFPNYSSELNVNALLLGDSALYLCASSLELADYNEQFFGPGTRLTVL.

This clonotype was detected a few times. The chain joins TRBV27 to TRBJ2-1; a weak D match, TRBD2 (6 bases). CDR3 length: 14 residues. The V end was cut by 3 bases, the J end by 8 bases, with 14 bases between. Per the germline V gene, CDR1 is MNHEY and CDR2 is SMNVEV (reference sequence). CDR3 DNA: TGTGCCAGCAGTTTTCGTCGGGAGTCCCATGAGCAGTTCTTC. Its protein product is CASSFRRESHEQFF.

The CDR3 DNA follows: TGTGCCAGCAGCTTGCCGGGCCCATACACTGAAGCTTTCTTT. As protein: CASSLPGPYTEAFF. This chain joins TRBV7-2 and TRBJ1-1; D remains ambiguous. Germline V lookup: CDR1 SGHTA, CDR2 FQGNSA. V was shortened by 3 bases and J by 3 bases, with 11 bases between the two germline ends. This CDR3 comprises 14 residues. Variable domain in full (rest from reference TRBV7-2 and TRBJ1-1): GAGVSQSPSNKVTEKGKDVELRCDPISGHTALYWYRQSLGQGLEFLIYFQGNSAPDKSGLPSDRFSAERTGGSVSTLTIQRTQQEDSAVYLCASSLPGPYTEAFFGQGTRLTVV.

This clonotype was counted a few times. The chain employs TRBV12-3 or TRBV12-4 and TRBJ2-7; unclear D gene. V was trimmed by 7 bases and J by 1 base, leaving 8 bases between them. CDR3 length: 12 amino acids. The chain's CDR3 is CASTGFSYEQYF. The CDR3 nucleotides read TGTGCCAGCACCGGGTTTTCCTACGAGCAGTACTTC.

This clonotype was counted a few times. The V gene is TRBV28, the J gene TRBJ2-7, with TRBD2 identical over 8 bases. V was clipped by 7 bases and J by 0 bases; unmatched bases: 11. This CDR3 is 16 amino acids long. Germline values: CDR1 MDHEN, CDR2 SYDVKM. The CDR3 loop is CASTRGSGSSSYEQYF. The CDR3 DNA sequence: TGTGCCAGCACCCGCGGAAGCGGGAGTTCCTCCTACGAGCAGTACTTC.

In this sample, this clonotype turned up a few times. V and J are TRBV5-1 and TRBJ2-6; either TRBD1 or TRBD2 may supply D (5 bases each). The germline V and J ends were trimmed by 4 bases and 0 bases, with 11 bases remaining between them. The CDR3 totals 16 residues. Germline CDR1 SGHRS, CDR2 YFSETQ. The CDR3 DNA reads as TGCGCCAGCAGCCAGGGACCAAGCTCTGGGGCCAACGTCCTGACTTTC. It translates to CASSQGPSSGANVLTF.

This clonotype was seen a handful of times. The chain has TRBV29-1 and TRBJ2-5; 7 nucleotides align to TRBD2. J lost 5 bases, V lost 4 bases, and 10 bases had no gene match. CDR1 and CDR2 from the germline V gene are SQVTM and ANQGSEA. CDR3 length: 14 residues. The CDR3 reads CSVGERGGVETQYF. The CDR3 DNA reads as TGCAGCGTTGGTGAGCGGGGTGGGGTGGAGACCCAGTACTTC. Using reference TRBV29-1 and TRBJ2-5 for the parts outside the CDR3, the full variable domain is SAVISQKPSRDICQRGTSLTIQCQVDSQVTMMFWYRQQPGQSLTLIATANQGSEATYESGFVIDKFPISRPNLTFSTLTVSNMSPEDSSIYLCSVGERGGVETQYFGPGTRLLVL.

The V gene is TRBV10-3, the J gene TRBJ2-7; D is possibly TRBD1 or TRBD2 (5 bases each). The CDR3 extends over 14 amino acids. V lost 4 bases, J lost 5 bases, and 15 bases lay in between. Germline V gene sequence: CDR1 ENHRY, CDR2 SYGVKD. The CDR3: CAISGDGGADEQYV. In DNA form, the CDR3 reads TGTGCCATCAGTGGTGATGGGGGAGCCGACGAGCAGTACGTC.

In this sample, this clonotype turned up many times. The chain recombines TRBV28 with TRBJ1-4, with D uncertain. The V end was cut by 6 bases, the J end by 4 bases, with 15 bases between. The CDR3 is 15 amino acids. Looked up from germline, CDR1 is MDHEN and CDR2 is SYDVKM. CDR3 DNA sequence: TGTGCCAGCAGCCCCCTCACTGGGATTAATGAAAAACTGTTTTTT. It specifies CASSPLTGINEKLFF.

The genes are TRBV7-9 and TRBJ1-4; the D is unclear. V lost 4 bases and J lost 5, with 14 bases in between. CDR3 length: 15 residues. Germline loops: CDR1 SEHNR, CDR2 FQNEAQ (reference sequence). CDR3 in DNA: TGTGCCAGCAGCTCCCGCGGGGTTCCGAATGAAAAACTGTTTTTT. Protein sequence: CASSSRGVPNEKLFF.

This clonotype was detected only a few times. The chain is built from TRBV10-3 and TRBJ1-6; D is ambiguous. CDR3 length: 17 amino acids. Per the germline V gene, CDR1 is ENHRY and CDR2 is SYGVKD. V shed 0 bases and J shed 0 bases, with 9 bases lying between them. The CDR3 region is CAISESTRGSYNSPLHF. The CDR3 DNA is TGTGCCATCAGTGAGTCGACTCGGGGCTCCTATAATTCACCCCTCCACTTT.

This clonotype was detected ten times or more. The chain couples TRBV28 to TRBJ2-1, with 9 bases that match TRBD2. Per the germline V gene, CDR1 is MDHEN and CDR2 is SYDVKM. V was clipped by 5 bases and J by 4 bases; unmatched bases: 9. The CDR3 loop spans 16 amino acids. The CDR3 is CASSRSGTSFYNEQFF. The CDR3 DNA reads as TGTGCCAGCAGTCGATCCGGGACTAGCTTTTACAATGAGCAGTTCTTC.

This clonotype was found a few times. J is TRBJ2-5 and V is TRBV20-1; D possibly corresponds to TRBD2 (5 bases). Germline V CDR1 and CDR2: DFQATT, SNEGSKA (reference sequence). This CDR3 is built from 12 residues. Trimming removed 6 bases from V and 3 bases from J, with 11 bases in between. The chain's CDR3 is CSAGQRKETQYF. As DNA, the CDR3 is TGCAGTGCCGGGCAGCGGAAAGAGACCCAGTACTTC.

V is TRBV5-1 and J is TRBJ2-5, with 11 nucleotides matching TRBD2. Per the germline V gene, CDR1 is SGHRS and CDR2 is YFSETQ. J gave up 4 bases and V 2 bases, and 7 bases lay outside the gene matches. The CDR3 is 16 amino acids. This CDR3 reads CASSFRLAGRLETQYF. The CDR3 DNA is TGCGCCAGCAGCTTTCGACTAGCGGGACGGTTAGAGACCCAGTACTTC.

This sequence joins TRBV10-3 and TRBJ2-1, with D possibly matching TRBD1 (5 bases). The germline gives CDR1 ENHRY, CDR2 SYGVKD. CDR3 length equals 16 residues. The ends were cut back, 11 bases at V and 0 bases at J, with 20 bases in the middle. CDR3 nucleotide sequence: TGTGCCGTCCAGGGCCACCGCGAGAGCTCCTACAATGAGCAGTTCTTC. This sequence encodes CAVQGHRESSYNEQFF.

This clonotype has just a few counts. The J gene is TRBJ2-1, the V gene TRBV27; the match to TRBD2 covers 8 bases. The V and J ends lost 3 bases and 6 bases, in that order; junction bases with no gene match: 16. The CDR3 has 18 amino acids. Germline CDR1 is MNHEY and CDR2 is SMNVEV (reference sequence). CDR3 region: CASSFFSLAGPFPNEQFF. The CDR3 coding sequence is TGTGCCAGCAGTTTTTTCTCTCTAGCGGGCCCCTTCCCCAATGAGCAGTTCTTC.

In its sample, this clonotype was seen a few times. The V and J genes are TRBV28 and TRBJ1-5; the D gene is possibly TRBD1 (6 bases). The CDR3 is made up of 13 amino acids. V lost 9 bases, J lost 3 bases, and 12 bases lay in between. Per the germline V gene, CDR1 is MDHEN and CDR2 is SYDVKM. Written as DNA, the CDR3 is TGTGCCAGTAAACAGGGATTCAATCAGCCCCAGCATTTT. Its translation is CASKQGFNQPQHF.

The chain joins TRBV15 to TRBJ2-1; TRBD2 matches at 13 bases. Germline CDR1 is LNHNV and CDR2 is YYDKDF (reference sequence). This CDR3 region has 16 residues. Germline trimming cut 0 bases from V and 8 bases from J; bases unmatched to any gene: 4. The CDR3 spells CATSREWGLAGYEQFF. CDR3 sequence (DNA): TGTGCCACCAGCAGAGAGTGGGGACTAGCGGGATATGAGCAGTTCTTC.

A few counts support this clonotype. The V call is TRBV20-1, the J call TRBJ2-1; D is unclear. The CDR3 is 12 residues long. In germline, CDR1 is DFQATT, CDR2 SNEGSKA (reference sequence). Trimming took 5 bases from V and 5 from J, leaving 10 bases between them. CDR3 in DNA: TGCAGTGCTCCCTTAGGCGACAATGAGCAGTTCTTC. Translating it yields CSAPLGDNEQFF.

This clonotype showed up just a few times. V is TRBV19 and J is TRBJ2-1; D gene uncertain. The germline gives CDR1 LNHDA, CDR2 SQIVND (reference sequence). This CDR3 has 14 amino acids. With 2 bases removed from V and 7 bases from J, the gap between germline ends came to 12 bases. The CDR3 reads CASSISEAENEQFF. The CDR3 coding sequence is TGTGCCAGTAGTATAAGTGAGGCAGAAAATGAGCAGTTCTTC.

This clonotype has a count of ten or more. This chain uses TRBV28 with TRBJ2-7, with D possibly being TRBD1 or TRBD2 (5 bases each). This CDR3 spans 13 amino acids. The V end was cut by 9 bases, the J end by 6 bases, with 18 bases between. Per germline, CDR1 MDHEN and CDR2 SYDVKM. This CDR3 reads CASGPGWRAEQYF. The CDR3 nucleotides are TGTGCCAGTGGTCCAGGGTGGCGGGCCGAGCAGTACTTC.

A few counts support this clonotype. The rearrangement joins TRBV20-1 to TRBJ1-1; the D is unclear. This CDR3 spans 11 amino acids. The germline V gene has CDR1 DFQATT and CDR2 SNEGSKA (reference sequence). For the CDR3, the DNA is TGCAGCGTTAAGAGGGATCTGGGGGCTTTCTTT. It yields the protein CSVKRDLGAFF.

This clonotype showed up just a few times. The genes are TRBV9 and TRBJ1-1; D gene ambiguous. The CDR3 runs 13 residues. Germline CDR1 and CDR2: SGDLS and YYNGEE. V was trimmed by 4 bases and J by 4 bases, leaving 11 bases between them. In nucleotides, the CDR3 is TGTGCCAGCAGCCCCATTAATACCACTGAAGCTTTCTTT. The encoded protein is CASSPINTTEAFF.

In this sample, this clonotype turned up a few times. The rearrangement uses TRBV7-2 and TRBJ2-3; 11 positions agree with TRBD2. The junction had 7 bases not matched to a gene; V was cut back by 0 bases and J by 2 bases. Germline CDR1 and CDR2: SGHTA and FQGNSA. CDR3 length equals 18 residues. The CDR3 DNA reads TGTGCCAGCAGCTTAGCGAGGCTAGCGGGAGGCTTCACAGATACGCAGTATTTT. Its protein is CASSLARLAGGFTDTQYF. Together with reference TRBV7-2 and TRBJ2-3, the CDR3 gives the full variable domain: GAGVSQSPSNKVTEKGKDVELRCDPISGHTALYWYRQSLGQGLEFLIYFQGNSAPDKSGLPSDRFSAERTGGSVSTLTIQRTQQEDSAVYLCASSLARLAGGFTDTQYFGPGTRLTVL.

The genes are TRBV20-1 and TRBJ2-3, with no clear D. Germline loops: CDR1 DFQATT, CDR2 SNEGSKA (reference sequence). V was cut by 3 bases and J by 1 base, with 20 bases left in between. CDR3 length equals 17 residues. In nucleotides, the CDR3 is TGCAGTGCTAGTACCCAAACTGGAAGGCTGGGCACAGATACGCAGTATTTT. It yields the protein CSASTQTGRLGTDTQYF.

For the CDR3, the DNA is TGCAGCGTTGAAAGGGGGACTAGTATTACCGGGGAGCAGTACTTC. The encoded protein is CSVERGTSITGEQYF. V is TRBV29-1 and J is TRBJ2-7; 8 bases line up with TRBD2. The CDR3 runs to 15 residues. V dropped 2 bases and J dropped 7; count of bases not matched to a gene: 13. CDR1 and CDR2 (germline): SQVTM, ANQGSEA.

A few counts support this clonotype. This chain links TRBV6-5 with TRBJ2-5, with 12 bases aligning to TRBD2. The V gene's germline CDR1 is MNHEY and CDR2 SVGAGI. V dropped 4 bases and J dropped 7; count of bases not matched to a gene: 10. This CDR3 has 16 amino acids. The CDR3 coding sequence is TGTGCCAGCAGTTTAGGGACTAGCGGGCCGGGAACGACCCAGTACTTC. It yields the protein CASSLGTSGPGTTQYF.

This clonotype came up many times. The rearrangement uses TRBV25-1 and TRBJ2-7; D possibly corresponds to TRBD2 (6 bases). Trimming shortened V by 5 bases and J by 6 bases, and 20 bases separated the two germline ends. The CDR3 runs 15 residues. The germline V gene has CDR1 MGHDK and CDR2 SYGVNS. The CDR3 DNA reads as TGTGCCAGCAGTCCCCCTGGAAGGAGGGGAGGCGAGCAGTACTTC. It codes for CASSPPGRRGGEQYF.

V is TRBV11-2 and J is TRBJ2-7; 9 nucleotides match TRBD2. Looked up from germline, CDR1 is SGHAT and CDR2 is FQNNGV. With V trimmed by 0 bases and J by 5 bases, 8 bases remained unmatched. The CDR3 is 16 residues long. CDR3 region: CASSLEISGRGHEQYF. CDR3 nucleotides: TGTGCCAGCAGCTTAGAGATTAGCGGGAGAGGTCACGAGCAGTACTTC.

In DNA, the CDR3 is TGCAGCGTTAGTCAGGGCTATGGCTACACCTTC. Its translation is CSVSQGYGYTF. The chain recombines TRBV29-1 with TRBJ1-2; maybe TRBD1 (5 bases). The CDR3 extends over 11 amino acids. Germline-derived CDR1 and CDR2 are SQVTM and ANQGSEA. V gave up 5 bases and J gave up 4 bases, with 8 bases separating them.

The sample holds many counts of this clonotype. The chain couples TRBV29-1 to TRBJ1-1, with a weak D call TRBD1 (5 bases). There are 10 residues in the CDR3. CDR1 and CDR2 from the germline V gene are SQVTM and ANQGSEA. The V gene lost 4 bases and the J gene lost 8 bases, with 8 bases spanning the gap. The DNA for the CDR3 is TGCAGCGTTGCGACAGCGGAAGCTTTCTTT. Translated, it gives CSVATAEAFF.

This chain uses TRBV7-2 with TRBJ2-7; 10 nucleotides line up with TRBD2. The CDR3 sequence is 16 residues long. Germline trimming cut 4 bases from V and 4 bases from J; bases unmatched to any gene: 10. Germline CDR1 is SGHTA and CDR2 is FQGNSA. This CDR3 reads CASSSPQREGQYEQYV. CDR3 sequence (DNA): TGTGCCAGCAGCTCGCCCCAGCGGGAGGGCCAGTACGAGCAGTACGTC.